Listed below are T cell receptor beta chains from one sample, sequenced in a study of identical twins. TCRdb reprocessed the 5' RACE reads with MiXCR, giving one entry per CDR3 protein. The sample has roughly 710,000 distinct CDR3 sequences, 5.5% to 7.5% seen once. Material for sequencing was naive T cells sorted from blood. Receptors were obtained from a man aged 18 to 30 in good health. CDR3s include the opening cysteine and the closing phenylalanine or tryptophan. D genes are given only for firm matches. The size of a clone is reported for some rows only, either as once, few or many, or as a class for expanded clones.

NA	TRBV7-8	NA	15	TRBJ2-5	TGTGCCAGCAGCTCCTGGACCGGTTACCAAGAGACCCAGTACTTC	CASSSWTGYQETQYF
TRBD1	TRBV27	many	17	TRBJ2-1	TGTGCCAGCAGTTTATTCGCTTTAGGACAGGCTAACAATGAGCAGTTCTTC	CASSLFALGQANNEQFF
NA	TRBV3-1	once	15	TRBJ2-5	TGTGCCAGTAGCCAAGCTGGGAGCCATCAAGAGACCCAGTACTTC	CASSQAGSHQETQYF
TRBD2	TRBV7-2	NA	16	TRBJ2-1	TGTGCCAGCAGCTTACTGGGTAGCGGGAGCGGCAATGAGCAGTTCTTC	CASSLLGSGSGNEQFF
TRBD1	TRBV7-9	few	16	TRBJ1-1	TGTGCCAGCAGCGCATTCAGGGGGGTCACGAACACTGAAGCTTTCTTT	CASSAFRGVTNTEAFF
TRBD2	TRBV29-1	many	13	TRBJ2-7	TGCAGCGCCATTAGCGGGACCTCCTACGAGCAGTACTTC	CSAISGTSYEQYF
TRBD2	TRBV6-5	NA	15	TRBJ2-1	TGTGCCAGCAGTTACGATGGACTAGCGGGAAATGAGCAGTTCTTC	CASSYDGLAGNEQFF
NA	TRBV29-1	NA	13	TRBJ1-5	TGCAGCGTTGTTGACGGACTCAATCAGCCCCAGCATTTT	CSVVDGLNQPQHF
NA	TRBV24-1	many	15	TRBJ2-5	TGTGCCACCAGTGAAGCGGGTTGGTACCAAGAGACCCAGTACTTC	CATSEAGWYQETQYF
TRBD1	TRBV6-2/TRBV6-3	many	11	TRBJ2-1	TGTGCCAGCAGTCACGGACAGGGCGAGTTCTTC	CASSHGQGEFF
NA	TRBV7-8	many	14	TRBJ2-1	TGTGCCAGCAGCTCGAATAGGGCGCACAATGAGCAGTTCTTC	CASSSNRAHNEQFF
TRBD2	TRBV20-1	NA	15	TRBJ2-2	TGCAGTGCTAGAGATCACACTAGCGGGAGCAGGGAGCTGTTTTTT	CSARDHTSGSRELFF
NA	TRBV29-1	many	14	TRBJ2-7	TGCAGCGTTGAAGGCGGGGACAGAGTCTACGAGCAGTACTTC	CSVEGGDRVYEQYF
TRBD2	TRBV28	NA	19	TRBJ2-7	TGTGCCAGCAGCCAAATATCCGGGACTAGCGGGACCAGCTCCTACGAGCAGTACTTC	CASSQISGTSGTSSYEQYF
TRBD2	TRBV14	NA	17	TRBJ2-1	TGTGCCAGCAGCCATTATACTAGCGGGAGATATGTCAATGAGCAGTTCTTC	CASSHYTSGRYVNEQFF
TRBD2	TRBV4-1	NA	11	TRBJ2-1	TGCACCAGCACCTCGGGACTATTAGAGTTCTTC	CTSTSGLLEFF
NA	TRBV4-3	many	14	TRBJ2-3	TGCGCCAGCAGCCCGGGGACCTCCACAGATACGCAGTATTTT	CASSPGTSTDTQYF
NA	TRBV24-1	many	16	TRBJ2-3	TGTGCCACCAGTGTATCCGGGGGACGAAGCACAGATACGCAGTATTTT	CATSVSGGRSTDTQYF
TRBD1	TRBV14	few	15	TRBJ1-4	TGTGCCAGCAGCCAGCTGACAGGGGTTAATGAAAAACTGTTTTTT	CASSQLTGVNEKLFF